The 13 T cell receptor beta chains below all came from one sample that was sequenced in a study of cytomegalovirus exposure and HLA in healthy donors. Only in-frame clones appear in the TCRdb table, and some are missing; sequencing was by immunoSEQ multiplex PCR. The sample lists roughly 140,000 clones, around nine tenths seen once, with 3% to 3.5% in the top ten. The specimen sequenced was PBMCs. These receptors came from a woman aged 18-29 years in good health and CMV-seropositive.

This chain joins TRBV5-8 and TRBJ2-7; perhaps TRBD1 as D (5 bases). V was pared by 2 bases and J by 5 bases, with 8 bases between. Germline V gene data show CDR1 as SGHTS and CDR2 as YDEGEE. The CDR3 totals 12 residues. The CDR3 DNA reads TGTGCCAGCAGCTTATCAGGGAACGAGCAGTACTTC. Translated, it gives CASSLSGNEQYF.

V is TRBV7-2 and J is TRBJ2-3; 13 bases align to TRBD2. The germline gives CDR1 SGHTA, CDR2 FQGNSA. This CDR3 is built from 18 residues. V trimming: 5 bases; J trimming: 1 base; junction bases outside the gene matches: 9. The CDR3 is CASSTPLGLAGRTDTQYF. DNA of the CDR3: TGTGCCAGCAGCACACCTTTGGGACTAGCGGGACGCACAGATACGCAGTATTTT.

As regards this clone: Sequence at one end of the junction differs from germline and may be a read error. V usage is TRBV28 and J usage is TRBJ2-7; 9 bases are a match to TRBD2. Germline V lookup: CDR1 MDHEN, CDR2 SYDVKM. CDR3 length: 11 amino acids. CDR3 loop: CASSLPGLAQF. As DNA, the CDR3 is TGTGCCAGCAGTCTGCCGGGACTAGCACAATTC.

The rearrangement uses TRBV28 and TRBJ2-5; 7 bases are shared with TRBD2. J gave up 3 bases and V 2 bases, and 9 bases lay outside the gene matches. Germline V gives CDR1 MDHEN, CDR2 SYDVKM. The CDR3 consists of 16 residues. The CDR3 region has the DNA TGTGCCAGCAGTTTAGTTGAAGCGGGAACAAAAGAGACCCAGTACTTC. Translating it yields CASSLVEAGTKETQYF. The variable domain in full, completed from reference TRBV28 and TRBJ2-5, reads DVKVTQSSRYLVKRTGEKVFLECVQDMDHENMFWYRQDPGLGLRLIYFSYDVKMKEKGDIPEGYSVSREKKERFSLILESASTNQTSMYLCASSLVEAGTKETQYFGPGTRLLVL.

The chain carries TRBV6-1 and TRBJ1-5; TRBD1 matches at 8 bases. Per germline, CDR1 MNHNS and CDR2 SASEGT. This CDR3 comprises 15 residues. V lost 5 bases and J lost 4; bases outside the gene matches: 7. CDR3 sequence (DNA): TGTGCCAGCAGTACCCGGGACAGGCAAAATCAGCCCCAGCATTTT. Protein: CASSTRDRQNQPQHF.

The chain recombines TRBV5-1 with TRBJ2-3; the match to TRBD2 covers 13 bases. This CDR3 spans 16 amino acids. Per the germline V gene, CDR1 is SGHRS and CDR2 is YFSETQ. The trim removed 4 bases at V and 5 bases at J, leaving 7 bases unmatched. The CDR3 bases are TGCGCCAGCAGCCGAGGACTAGCGGGAGATCGAGATACGCAGTATTTT. Amino acids: CASSRGLAGDRDTQYF.

The chain links TRBV11-3 to TRBJ2-1, with TRBD2 matching over 9 bases. With 7 bases clipped from V and 7 bases from J, the junction kept 5 bases outside the gene matches. Per germline, CDR1 SGHNT and CDR2 YENEEA. CDR3 size: 13 residues. CDR3 in DNA: TGTGCCAGCAAAGGCGGGAGGGCTAATGAGCAGTTCTTC. It encodes CASKGGRANEQFF.

The chain has TRBV11-2 and TRBJ2-1, with TRBD2 identical over 11 bases. Germline lookup yields CDR1 SGHAT and CDR2 FQNNGV. After removal of 3 bases from V and 5 bases from J, the junction contained 9 bases not matched to a gene. CDR3 length: 17 residues. The CDR3 loop reads CASSLISGTSGNNEQFF. CDR3 bases: TGTGCCAGCAGCTTGATATCCGGGACTAGCGGAAACAATGAGCAGTTCTTC.

This clone turned up a few times. V and J are TRBV13 and TRBJ2-2; D unclear. The CDR3 runs to 13 residues. Germline CDR1 reads PRHDT; CDR2 reads FYEKMQ (reference sequence). V was cut by 1 base and J by 5 bases, with 5 bases left in between. The CDR3 nucleotides read TGTGCCAGCAGCTTAGCGGGTACCGGGGAGCTGTTTTTT. It is translated as CASSLAGTGELFF.

V usage is TRBV28 and J usage is TRBJ2-7; 10 positions agree with TRBD2. Germline lookup yields CDR1 MDHEN and CDR2 SYDVKM. CDR3 length: 16 amino acids. After removal of 1 base from V and 4 bases from J, the junction contained 7 bases not matched to a gene. CDR3 in amino acids: CASSLSSAGGAYEQYF. The CDR3, as DNA: TGTGCCAGCAGTTTATCTTCAGCGGGGGGGGCGTACGAGCAGTACTTC.

The chain is built from TRBV18 and TRBJ1-1, with TRBD1 as a possible D gene (6 bases). V was pared by 3 bases and J by 5 bases, with 13 bases between. Germline V gives CDR1 KGHSH, CDR2 LQKENI. CDR3 length equals 14 residues. The DNA of the CDR3 is TGTGCCAGCTCACCGGAGCAGGGGAAGACTGAAGCTTTCTTT. It encodes CASSPEQGKTEAFF.

This chain links TRBV7-2 with TRBJ2-2; perhaps TRBD2 as D (6 bases). Germline CDR1 reads SGHTA; CDR2 reads FQGNSA. Between the trimmed V and J ends, which lost 6 bases and 1 base, there was a span of 9 bases. The CDR3 length is 14 residues. The DNA of the CDR3 is TGTGCCAGCAGGCGGGACTTGAACACCGGGGAGCTGTTTTTT. Amino acid sequence: CASRRDLNTGELFF.

The rearrangement links TRBV19 to TRBJ2-7, with D possibly TRBD1 on 6 matching bases. Trimming left V 4 bases short and J 2 bases short, with 15 bases between. CDR3 size: 15 residues. Germline V lookup: CDR1 LNHDA, CDR2 SQIVND (reference sequence). CDR3 coding DNA: TGTGCCAGTAGTACGCAGGGACACATAGCCTACGAGCAGTACTTC. This codes for CASSTQGHIAYEQYF.